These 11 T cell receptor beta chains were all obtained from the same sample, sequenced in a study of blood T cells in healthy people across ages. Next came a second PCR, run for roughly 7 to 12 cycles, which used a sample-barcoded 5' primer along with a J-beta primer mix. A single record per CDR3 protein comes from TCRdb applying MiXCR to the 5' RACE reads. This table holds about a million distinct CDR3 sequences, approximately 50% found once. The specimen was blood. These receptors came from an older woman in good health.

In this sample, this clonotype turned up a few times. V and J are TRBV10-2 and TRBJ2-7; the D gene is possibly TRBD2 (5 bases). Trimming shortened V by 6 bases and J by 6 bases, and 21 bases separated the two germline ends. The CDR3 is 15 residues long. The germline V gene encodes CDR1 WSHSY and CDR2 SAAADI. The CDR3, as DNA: TGCGCCAGCAGAACCTCTAGCTCTCTACGGTTCGAGCAGTACTTC. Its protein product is CASRTSSSLRFEQYF.

CDR3 nucleotides: TGTGCCAGCAGCTCCCGGGACAGTTTTAACCAGTTCTTC. This sequence encodes CASSSRDSFNQFF. The rearrangement links TRBV7-9 to TRBJ2-1; 7 bases line up with TRBD1. CDR1 and CDR2 from the germline V gene are SEHNR and FQNEAQ (reference sequence). This CDR3 comprises 13 residues. With 4 bases clipped from V and 13 bases from J, the junction kept 10 bases outside the gene matches.

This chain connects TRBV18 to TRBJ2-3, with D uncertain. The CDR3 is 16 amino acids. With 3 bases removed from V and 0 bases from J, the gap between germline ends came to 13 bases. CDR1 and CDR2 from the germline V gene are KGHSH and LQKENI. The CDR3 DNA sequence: TGTGCCAGCTCACCCACCGCCTCGACTAGCACAGATACGCAGTATTTT. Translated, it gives CASSPTASTSTDTQYF.

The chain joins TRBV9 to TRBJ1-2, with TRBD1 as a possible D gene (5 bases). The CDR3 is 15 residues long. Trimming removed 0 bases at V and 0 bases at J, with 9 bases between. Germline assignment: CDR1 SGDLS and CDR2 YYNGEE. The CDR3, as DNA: TGTGCCAGCAGCGTAGCAGGGTCTGCTAACTATGGCTACACCTTC. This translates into CASSVAGSANYGYTF.

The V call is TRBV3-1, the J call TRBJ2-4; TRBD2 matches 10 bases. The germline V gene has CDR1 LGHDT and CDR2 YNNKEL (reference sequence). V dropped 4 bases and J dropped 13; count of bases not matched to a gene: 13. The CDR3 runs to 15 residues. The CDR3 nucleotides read TGTGCCAGCAGCCTAGCGGGAGGCTCCTACTGGGAGCAGTACTTC. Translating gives CASSLAGGSYWEQYF.

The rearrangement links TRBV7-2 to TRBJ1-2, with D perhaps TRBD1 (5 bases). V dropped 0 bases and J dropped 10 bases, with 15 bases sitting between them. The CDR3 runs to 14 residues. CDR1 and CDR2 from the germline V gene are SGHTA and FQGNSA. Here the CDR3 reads CASSLAVQARDYTF. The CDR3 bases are TGTGCCAGCAGCTTAGCGGTACAGGCCCGGGACTACACCTTC.

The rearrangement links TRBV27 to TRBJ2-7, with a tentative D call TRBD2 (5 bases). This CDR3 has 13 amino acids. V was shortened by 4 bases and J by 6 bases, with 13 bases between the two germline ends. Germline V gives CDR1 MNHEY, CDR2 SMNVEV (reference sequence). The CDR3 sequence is CASSSTAAGEQYF. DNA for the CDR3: TGTGCCAGCAGTTCAACAGCGGCCGGCGAGCAGTACTTC.

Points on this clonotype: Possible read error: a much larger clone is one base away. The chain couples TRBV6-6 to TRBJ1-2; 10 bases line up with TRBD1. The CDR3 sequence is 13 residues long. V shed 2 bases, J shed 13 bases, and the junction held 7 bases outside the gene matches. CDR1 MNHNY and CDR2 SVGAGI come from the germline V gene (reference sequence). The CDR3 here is CASSYGRTGGVTF. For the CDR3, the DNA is TGTGCCAGCAGTTACGGCAGGACAGGGGGGGTCACCTTC.

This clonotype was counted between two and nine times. CDR3: CSVEDLMGPEAFF. The CDR3 DNA sequence: TGCAGCGTTGAAGATCTTATGGGCCCTGAAGCTTTCTTT. V usage is TRBV29-1 and J usage is TRBJ1-1; D call uncertain. V shed 0 bases and J shed 6 bases, with 11 bases lying between them. The CDR3 is 13 residues long. Germline assignment: CDR1 SQVTM and CDR2 ANQGSEA.

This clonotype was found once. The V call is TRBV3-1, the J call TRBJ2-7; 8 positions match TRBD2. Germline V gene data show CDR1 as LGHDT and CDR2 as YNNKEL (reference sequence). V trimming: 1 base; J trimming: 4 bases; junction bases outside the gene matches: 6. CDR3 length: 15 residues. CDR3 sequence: CASSQAIAGLYEQYF. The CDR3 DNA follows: TGTGCCAGCAGCCAAGCGATAGCGGGGCTGTACGAGCAGTACTTC.

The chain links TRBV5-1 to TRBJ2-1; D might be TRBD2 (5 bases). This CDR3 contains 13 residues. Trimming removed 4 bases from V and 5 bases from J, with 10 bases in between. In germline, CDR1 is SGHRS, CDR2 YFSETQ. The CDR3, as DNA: TGCGCCAGCAGCCCCGGGATTCACAATGAGCAGTTCTTC. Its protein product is CASSPGIHNEQFF.